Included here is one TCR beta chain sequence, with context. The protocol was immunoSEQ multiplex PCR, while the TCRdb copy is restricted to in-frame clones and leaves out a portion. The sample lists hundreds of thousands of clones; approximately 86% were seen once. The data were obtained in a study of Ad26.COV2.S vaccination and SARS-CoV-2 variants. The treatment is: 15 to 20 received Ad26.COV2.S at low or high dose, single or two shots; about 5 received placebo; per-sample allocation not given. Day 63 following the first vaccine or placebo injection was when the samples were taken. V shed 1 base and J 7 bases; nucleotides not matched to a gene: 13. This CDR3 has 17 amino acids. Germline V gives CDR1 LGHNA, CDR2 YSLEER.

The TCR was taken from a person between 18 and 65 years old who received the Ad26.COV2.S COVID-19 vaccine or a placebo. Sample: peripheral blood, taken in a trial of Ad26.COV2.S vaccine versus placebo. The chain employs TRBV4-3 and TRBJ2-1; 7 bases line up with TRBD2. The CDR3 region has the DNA TGCGCCAGCAGCCAAGTATCCGGCCTAGCGGTTTTGAATGAGCAGTTCTTC. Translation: CASSQVSGLAVLNEQFF.